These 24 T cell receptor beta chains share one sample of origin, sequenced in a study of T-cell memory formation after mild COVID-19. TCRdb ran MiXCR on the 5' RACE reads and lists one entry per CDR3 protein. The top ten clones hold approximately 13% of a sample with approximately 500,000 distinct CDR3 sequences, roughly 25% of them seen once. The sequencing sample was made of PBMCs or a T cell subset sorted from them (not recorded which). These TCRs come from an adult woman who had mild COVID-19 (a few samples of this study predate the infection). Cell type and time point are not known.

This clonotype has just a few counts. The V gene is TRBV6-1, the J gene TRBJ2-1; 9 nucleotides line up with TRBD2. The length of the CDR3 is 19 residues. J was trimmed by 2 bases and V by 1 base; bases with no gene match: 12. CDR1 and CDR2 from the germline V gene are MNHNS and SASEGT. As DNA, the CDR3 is TGTGCCAGCAGTGAAGGCCTCCATATAGCGGGAGTGCCCTACAATGAGCAGTTCTTC. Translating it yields CASSEGLHIAGVPYNEQFF.

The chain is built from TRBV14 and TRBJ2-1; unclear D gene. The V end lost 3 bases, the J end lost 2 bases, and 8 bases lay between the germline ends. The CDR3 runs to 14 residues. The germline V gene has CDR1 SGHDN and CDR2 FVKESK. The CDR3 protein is CASSQDAPYNEQFF. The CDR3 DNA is TGTGCCAGCAGCCAGGACGCACCCTACAATGAGCAGTTCTTC.

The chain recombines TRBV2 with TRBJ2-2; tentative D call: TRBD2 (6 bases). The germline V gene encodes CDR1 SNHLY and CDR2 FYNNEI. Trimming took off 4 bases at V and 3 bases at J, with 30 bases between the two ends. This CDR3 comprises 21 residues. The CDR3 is CASSGWFVRGGESWDTGELFF. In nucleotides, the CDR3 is TGTGCCAGCAGTGGTTGGTTCGTGCGTGGCGGGGAAAGTTGGGACACCGGGGAGCTGTTTTTT.

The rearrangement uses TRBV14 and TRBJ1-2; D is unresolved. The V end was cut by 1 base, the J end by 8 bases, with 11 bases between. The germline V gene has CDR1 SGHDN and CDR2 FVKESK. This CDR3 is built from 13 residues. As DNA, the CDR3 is TGTGCCAGCAGCCAAGTTACTGATGGGGGCTACACCTTC. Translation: CASSQVTDGGYTF.

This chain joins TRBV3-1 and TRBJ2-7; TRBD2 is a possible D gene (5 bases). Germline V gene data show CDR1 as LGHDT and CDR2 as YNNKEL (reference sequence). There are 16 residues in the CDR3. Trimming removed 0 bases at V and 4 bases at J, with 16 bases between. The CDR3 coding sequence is TGTGCCAGCAGCCAAGACCGGCTAGCTAAAGGTTACGAGCAGTACTTC. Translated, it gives CASSQDRLAKGYEQYF.

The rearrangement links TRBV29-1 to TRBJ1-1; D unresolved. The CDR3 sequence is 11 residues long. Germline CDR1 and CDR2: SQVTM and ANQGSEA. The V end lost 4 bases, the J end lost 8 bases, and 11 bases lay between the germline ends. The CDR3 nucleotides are TGCAGCGTTGGCCTGGGTAGGGAAGCTTTCTTT. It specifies CSVGLGREAFF.

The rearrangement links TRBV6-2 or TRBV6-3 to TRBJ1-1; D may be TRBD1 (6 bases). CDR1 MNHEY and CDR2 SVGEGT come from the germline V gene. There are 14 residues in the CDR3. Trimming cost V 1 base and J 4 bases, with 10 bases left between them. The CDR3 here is CASSYLQGLTEAFF. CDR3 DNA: TGTGCCAGCAGTTACTTGCAGGGGCTCACTGAAGCTTTCTTT.

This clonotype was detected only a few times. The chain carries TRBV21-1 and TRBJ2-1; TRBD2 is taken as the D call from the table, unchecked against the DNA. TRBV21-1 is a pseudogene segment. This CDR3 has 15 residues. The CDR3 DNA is TGTGCCAGCAGCCCGGGACCTAGCGAATACAATGAGCAGTTCTTC. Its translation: CASSPGPSEYNEQFF.

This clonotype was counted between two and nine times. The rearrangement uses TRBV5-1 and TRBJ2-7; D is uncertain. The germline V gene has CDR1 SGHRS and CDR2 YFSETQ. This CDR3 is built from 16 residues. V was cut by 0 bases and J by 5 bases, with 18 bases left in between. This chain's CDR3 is CASSLAYISTVDEQYF. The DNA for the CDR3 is TGCGCCAGCAGCTTGGCCTATATCAGTACGGTTGACGAGCAGTACTTC.

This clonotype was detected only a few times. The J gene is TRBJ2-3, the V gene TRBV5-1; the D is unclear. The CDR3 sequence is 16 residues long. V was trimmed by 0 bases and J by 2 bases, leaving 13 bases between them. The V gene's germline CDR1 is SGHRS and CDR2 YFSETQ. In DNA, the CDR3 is TGCGCCAGCAGCTTGGGGCTAGATGAATCCACAGATACGCAGTATTTT. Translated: CASSLGLDESTDTQYF.

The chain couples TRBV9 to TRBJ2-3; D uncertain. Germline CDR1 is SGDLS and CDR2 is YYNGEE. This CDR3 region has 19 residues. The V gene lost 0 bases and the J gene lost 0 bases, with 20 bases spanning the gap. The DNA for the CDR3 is TGTGCCAGCAGCGTAGCCGTAGCCTTCGACGGCTCTAGCACAGATACGCAGTATTTT. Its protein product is CASSVAVAFDGSSTDTQYF. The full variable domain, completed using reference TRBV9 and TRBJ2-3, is DSGVTQTPKHLITATGQRVTLRCSPRSGDLSVYWYQQSLDQGLQFLIQYYNGEERAKGNILERFSAQQFPDLHSELNLSSLELGDSALYFCASSVAVAFDGSSTDTQYFGPGTRLTVL.

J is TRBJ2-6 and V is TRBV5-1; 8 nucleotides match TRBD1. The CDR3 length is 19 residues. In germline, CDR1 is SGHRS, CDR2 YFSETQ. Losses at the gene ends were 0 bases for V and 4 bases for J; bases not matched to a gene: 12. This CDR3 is CASSLVSGGPAPGANVLTF. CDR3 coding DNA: TGCGCCAGCAGCTTGGTCTCAGGGGGCCCTGCGCCGGGGGCCAACGTCCTGACTTTC.

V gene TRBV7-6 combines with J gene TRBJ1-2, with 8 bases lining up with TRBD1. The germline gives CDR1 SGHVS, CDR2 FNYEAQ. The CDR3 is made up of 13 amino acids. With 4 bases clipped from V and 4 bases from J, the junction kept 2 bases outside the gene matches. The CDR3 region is CASSSGGGYGYTF. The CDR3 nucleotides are TGTGCCAGCAGCTCAGGGGGCGGCTATGGCTACACCTTC.

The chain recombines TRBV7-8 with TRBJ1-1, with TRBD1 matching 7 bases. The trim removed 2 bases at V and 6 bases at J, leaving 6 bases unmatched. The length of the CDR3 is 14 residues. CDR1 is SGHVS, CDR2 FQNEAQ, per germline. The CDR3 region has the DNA TGTGCCAGCAGCTTATACAGGGGAAACGCTGAAGCTTTCTTT. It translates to CASSLYRGNAEAFF.

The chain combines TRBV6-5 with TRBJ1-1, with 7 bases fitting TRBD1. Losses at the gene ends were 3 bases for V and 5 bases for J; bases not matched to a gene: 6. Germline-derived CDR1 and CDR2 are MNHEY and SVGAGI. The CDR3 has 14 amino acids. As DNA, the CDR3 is TGTGCCAGCAGTTATGGCAGGGGGAGGACTGAAGCTTTCTTT. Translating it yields CASSYGRGRTEAFF.

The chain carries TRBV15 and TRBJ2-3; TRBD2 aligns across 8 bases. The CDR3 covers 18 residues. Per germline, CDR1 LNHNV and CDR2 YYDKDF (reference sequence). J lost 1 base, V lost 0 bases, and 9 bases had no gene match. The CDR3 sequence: CATSRDISGGYGTDTQYF. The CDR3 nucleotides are TGTGCCACCAGCAGAGATATCAGCGGGGGATATGGCACAGATACGCAGTATTTT.

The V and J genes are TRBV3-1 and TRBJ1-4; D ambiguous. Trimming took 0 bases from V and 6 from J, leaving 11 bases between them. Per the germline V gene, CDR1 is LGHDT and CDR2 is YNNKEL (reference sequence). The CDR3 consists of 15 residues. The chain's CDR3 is CASSQDPGRDEKLFF. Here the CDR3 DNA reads TGTGCCAGCAGCCAAGATCCCGGGCGGGATGAAAAACTGTTTTTT.

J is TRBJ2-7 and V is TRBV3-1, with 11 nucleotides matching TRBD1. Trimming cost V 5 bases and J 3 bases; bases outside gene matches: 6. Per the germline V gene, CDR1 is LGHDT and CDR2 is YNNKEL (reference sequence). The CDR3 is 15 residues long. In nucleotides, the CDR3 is TGTGCCAGCAGCATCCCGGGACAGGGGGACTACGAGCAGTACTTC. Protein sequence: CASSIPGQGDYEQYF.

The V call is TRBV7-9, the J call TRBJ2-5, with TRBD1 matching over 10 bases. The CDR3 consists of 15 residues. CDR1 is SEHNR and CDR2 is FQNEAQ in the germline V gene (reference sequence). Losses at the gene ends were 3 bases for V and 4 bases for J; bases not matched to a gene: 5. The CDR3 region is CASSFLGQGRETQYF. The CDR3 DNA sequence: TGTGCCAGCAGCTTCCTGGGACAGGGGAGAGAGACCCAGTACTTC.

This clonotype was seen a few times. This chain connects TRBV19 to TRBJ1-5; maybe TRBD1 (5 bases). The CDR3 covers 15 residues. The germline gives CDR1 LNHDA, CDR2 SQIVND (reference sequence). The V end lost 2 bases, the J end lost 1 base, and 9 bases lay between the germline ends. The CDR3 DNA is TGTGCCAGTAGTATAAAGGGACTGAGCAATCAGCCCCAGCATTTT. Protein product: CASSIKGLSNQPQHF.

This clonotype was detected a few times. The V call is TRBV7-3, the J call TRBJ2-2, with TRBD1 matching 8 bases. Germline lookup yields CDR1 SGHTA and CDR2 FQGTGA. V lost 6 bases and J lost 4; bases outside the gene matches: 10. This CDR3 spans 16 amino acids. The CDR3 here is CASRRTGTGPTGELFF. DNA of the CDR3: TGTGCCAGCAGGAGGACCGGGACAGGACCCACCGGGGAGCTGTTTTTT.

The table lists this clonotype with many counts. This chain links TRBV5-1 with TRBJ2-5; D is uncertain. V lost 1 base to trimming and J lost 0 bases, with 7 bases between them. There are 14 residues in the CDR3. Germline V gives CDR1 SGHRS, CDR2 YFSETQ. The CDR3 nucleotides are TGCGCCAGCAGCTTGAGGCTAGACCAAGAGACCCAGTACTTC. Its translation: CASSLRLDQETQYF.

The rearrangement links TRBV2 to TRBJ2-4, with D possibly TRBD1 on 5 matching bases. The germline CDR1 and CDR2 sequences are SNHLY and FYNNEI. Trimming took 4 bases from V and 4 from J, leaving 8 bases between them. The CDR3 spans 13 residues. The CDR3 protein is CASSGSGKNIQYF. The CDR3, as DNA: TGTGCCAGCAGTGGGTCAGGGAAAAACATTCAGTACTTC.

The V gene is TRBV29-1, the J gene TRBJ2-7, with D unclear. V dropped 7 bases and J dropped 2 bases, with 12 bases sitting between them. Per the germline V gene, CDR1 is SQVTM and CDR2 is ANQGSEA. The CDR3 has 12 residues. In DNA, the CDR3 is TGCAGCGCACGAGCCGGGCCCTACGAGCAGTACTTC. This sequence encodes CSARAGPYEQYF.